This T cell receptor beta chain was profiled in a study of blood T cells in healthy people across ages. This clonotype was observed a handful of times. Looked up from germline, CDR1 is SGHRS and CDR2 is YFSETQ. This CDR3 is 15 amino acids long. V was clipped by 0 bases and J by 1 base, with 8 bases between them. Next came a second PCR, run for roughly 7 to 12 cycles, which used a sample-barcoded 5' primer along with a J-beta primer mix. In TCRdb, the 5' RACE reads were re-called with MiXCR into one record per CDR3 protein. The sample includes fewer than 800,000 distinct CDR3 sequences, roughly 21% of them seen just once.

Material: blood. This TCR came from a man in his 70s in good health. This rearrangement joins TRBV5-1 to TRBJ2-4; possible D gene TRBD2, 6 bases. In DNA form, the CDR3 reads TGCGCCAGCAGCTTGGAGGGGACTGCCAAAAACATTCAGTACTTC. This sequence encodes CASSLEGTAKNIQYF.